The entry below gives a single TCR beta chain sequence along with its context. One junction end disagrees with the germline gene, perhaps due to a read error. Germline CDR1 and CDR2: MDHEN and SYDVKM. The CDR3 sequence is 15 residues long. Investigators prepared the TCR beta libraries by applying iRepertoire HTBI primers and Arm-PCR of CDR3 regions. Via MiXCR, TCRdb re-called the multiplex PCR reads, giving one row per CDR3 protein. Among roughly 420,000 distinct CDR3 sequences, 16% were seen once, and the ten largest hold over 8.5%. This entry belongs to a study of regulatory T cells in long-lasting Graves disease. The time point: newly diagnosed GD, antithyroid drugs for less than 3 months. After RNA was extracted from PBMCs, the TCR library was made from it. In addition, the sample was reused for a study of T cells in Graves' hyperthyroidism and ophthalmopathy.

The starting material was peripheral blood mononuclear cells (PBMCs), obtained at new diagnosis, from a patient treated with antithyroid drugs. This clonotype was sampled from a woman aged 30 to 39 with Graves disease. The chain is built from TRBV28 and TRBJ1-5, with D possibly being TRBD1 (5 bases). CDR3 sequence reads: CASSPYWDSNQPQHF. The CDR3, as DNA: TGTGCTAGCAGCCCCTATTGGGACAGCAATCAGCCCCAGCATTTT. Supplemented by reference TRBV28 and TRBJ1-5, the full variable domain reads DVKVTQSSRYLVKRTGEKVFLECVQDMDHENMFWYRQDPGLGLRLIYFSYDVKMKEKGDIPEGYSVSREKKERFSLILESASTNQTSMYLCASSPYWDSNQPQHFGDGTRLSIL.